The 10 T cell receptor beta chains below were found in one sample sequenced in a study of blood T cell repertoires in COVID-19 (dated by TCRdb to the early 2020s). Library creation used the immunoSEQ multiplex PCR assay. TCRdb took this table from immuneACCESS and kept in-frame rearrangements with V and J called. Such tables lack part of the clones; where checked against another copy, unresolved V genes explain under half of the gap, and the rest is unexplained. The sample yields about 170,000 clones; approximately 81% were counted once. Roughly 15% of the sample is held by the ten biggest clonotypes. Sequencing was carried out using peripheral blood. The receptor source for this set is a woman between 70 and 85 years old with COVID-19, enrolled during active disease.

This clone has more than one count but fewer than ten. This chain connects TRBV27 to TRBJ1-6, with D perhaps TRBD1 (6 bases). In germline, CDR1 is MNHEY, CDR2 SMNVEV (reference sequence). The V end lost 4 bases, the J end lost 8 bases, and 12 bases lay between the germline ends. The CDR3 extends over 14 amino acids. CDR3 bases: TGTGCCAGCAGTTCACAGGGTAATGATTCACCCCTCCACTTT. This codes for CASSSQGNDSPLHF.

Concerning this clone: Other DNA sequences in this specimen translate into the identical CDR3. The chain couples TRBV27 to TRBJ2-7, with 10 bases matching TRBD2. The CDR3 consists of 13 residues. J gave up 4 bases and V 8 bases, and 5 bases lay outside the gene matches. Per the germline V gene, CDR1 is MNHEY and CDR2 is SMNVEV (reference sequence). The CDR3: CASRASGRYEQYF. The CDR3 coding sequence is TGTGCCAGCCGGGCTAGCGGGAGATACGAGCAGTACTTC.

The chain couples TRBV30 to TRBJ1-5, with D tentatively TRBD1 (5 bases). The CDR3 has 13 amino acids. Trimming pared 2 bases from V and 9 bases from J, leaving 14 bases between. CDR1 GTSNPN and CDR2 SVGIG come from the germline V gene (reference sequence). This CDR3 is CAWSLKGPRPQHF. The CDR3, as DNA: TGTGCCTGGAGTCTTAAGGGGCCCAGGCCCCAGCATTTT.

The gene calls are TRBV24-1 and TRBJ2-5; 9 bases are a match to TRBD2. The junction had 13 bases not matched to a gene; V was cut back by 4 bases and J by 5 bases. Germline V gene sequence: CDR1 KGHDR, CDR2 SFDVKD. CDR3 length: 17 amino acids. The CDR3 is CATSDLPGLAKGETQYF. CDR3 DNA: TGTGCCACCAGTGACTTACCGGGACTAGCCAAGGGGGAGACCCAGTACTTC.

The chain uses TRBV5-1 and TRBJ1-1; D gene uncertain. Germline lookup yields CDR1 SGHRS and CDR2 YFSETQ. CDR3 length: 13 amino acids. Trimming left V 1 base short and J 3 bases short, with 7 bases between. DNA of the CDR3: TGCGCCAGCAGCTTGCGGGGAGACACTGAAGCTTTCTTT. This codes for CASSLRGDTEAFF.

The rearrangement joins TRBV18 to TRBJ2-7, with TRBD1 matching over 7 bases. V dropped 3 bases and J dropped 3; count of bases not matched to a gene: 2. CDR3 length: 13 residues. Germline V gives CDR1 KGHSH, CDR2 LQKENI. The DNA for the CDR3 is TGTGCCAGCTCACCGGGACAGAACTACGAGCAGTACGTC. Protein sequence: CASSPGQNYEQYV.

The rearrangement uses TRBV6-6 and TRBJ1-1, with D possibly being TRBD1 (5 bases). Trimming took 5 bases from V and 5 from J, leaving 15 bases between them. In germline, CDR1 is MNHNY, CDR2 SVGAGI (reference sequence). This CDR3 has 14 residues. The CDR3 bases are TGTGCCAGCAGTATCCCTTGGGGGGATACTGAAGCTTTCTTT. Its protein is CASSIPWGDTEAFF.

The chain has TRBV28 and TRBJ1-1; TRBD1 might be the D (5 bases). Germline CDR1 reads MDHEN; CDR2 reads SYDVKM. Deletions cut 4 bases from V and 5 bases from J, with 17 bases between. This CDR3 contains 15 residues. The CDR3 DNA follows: TGTGCCAGCAGTTGGGAGGGGAGGAAGAGGACTGAAGCTTTCTTT. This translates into CASSWEGRKRTEAFF. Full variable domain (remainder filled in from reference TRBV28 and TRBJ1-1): DVKVTQSSRYLVKRTGEKVFLECVQDMDHENMFWYRQDPGLGLRLIYFSYDVKMKEKGDIPEGYSVSREKKERFSLILESASTNQTSMYLCASSWEGRKRTEAFFGQGTRLTVV.

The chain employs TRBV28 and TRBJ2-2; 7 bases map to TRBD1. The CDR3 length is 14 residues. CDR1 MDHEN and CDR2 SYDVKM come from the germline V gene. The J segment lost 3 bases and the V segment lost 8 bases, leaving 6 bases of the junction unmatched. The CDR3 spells CASLNRGYTGELFF. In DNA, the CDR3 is TGTGCCAGCCTGAACAGGGGTTACACCGGGGAGCTGTTTTTT.

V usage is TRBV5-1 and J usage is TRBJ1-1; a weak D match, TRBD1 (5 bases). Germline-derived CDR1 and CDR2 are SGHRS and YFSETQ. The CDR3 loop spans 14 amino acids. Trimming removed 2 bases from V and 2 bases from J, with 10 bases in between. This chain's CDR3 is CASSFQQANTEAFF. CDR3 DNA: TGCGCCAGCAGCTTCCAACAGGCCAACACTGAAGCTTTCTTT. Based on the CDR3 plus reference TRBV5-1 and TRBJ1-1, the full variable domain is KAGVTQTPRYLIKTRGQQVTLSCSPISGHRSVSWYQQTPGQGLQFLFEYFSETQRNKGNFPGRFSGRQFSNSRSEMNVSTLELGDSALYLCASSFQQANTEAFFGQGTRLTVV.